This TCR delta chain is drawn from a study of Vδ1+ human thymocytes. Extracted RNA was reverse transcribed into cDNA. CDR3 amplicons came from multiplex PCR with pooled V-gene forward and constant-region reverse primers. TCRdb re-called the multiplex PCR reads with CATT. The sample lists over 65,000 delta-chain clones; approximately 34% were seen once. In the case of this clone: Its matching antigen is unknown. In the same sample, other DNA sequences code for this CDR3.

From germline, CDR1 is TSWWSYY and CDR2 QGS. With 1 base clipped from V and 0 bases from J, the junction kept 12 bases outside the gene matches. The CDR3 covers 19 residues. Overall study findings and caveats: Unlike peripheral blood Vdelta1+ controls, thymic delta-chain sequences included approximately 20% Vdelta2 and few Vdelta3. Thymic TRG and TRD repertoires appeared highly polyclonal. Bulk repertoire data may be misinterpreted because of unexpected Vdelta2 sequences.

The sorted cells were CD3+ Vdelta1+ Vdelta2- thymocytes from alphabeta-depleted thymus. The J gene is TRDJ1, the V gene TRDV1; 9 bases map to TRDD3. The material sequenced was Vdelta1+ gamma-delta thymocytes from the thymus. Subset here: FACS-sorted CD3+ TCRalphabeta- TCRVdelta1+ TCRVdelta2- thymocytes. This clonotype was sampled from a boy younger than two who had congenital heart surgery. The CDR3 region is CALGEHSPSGDTYTDKLIF. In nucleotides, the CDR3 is TGTGCTCTTGGGGAACATTCACCTTCTGGGGATACGTACACCGATAAACTCATCTTT.